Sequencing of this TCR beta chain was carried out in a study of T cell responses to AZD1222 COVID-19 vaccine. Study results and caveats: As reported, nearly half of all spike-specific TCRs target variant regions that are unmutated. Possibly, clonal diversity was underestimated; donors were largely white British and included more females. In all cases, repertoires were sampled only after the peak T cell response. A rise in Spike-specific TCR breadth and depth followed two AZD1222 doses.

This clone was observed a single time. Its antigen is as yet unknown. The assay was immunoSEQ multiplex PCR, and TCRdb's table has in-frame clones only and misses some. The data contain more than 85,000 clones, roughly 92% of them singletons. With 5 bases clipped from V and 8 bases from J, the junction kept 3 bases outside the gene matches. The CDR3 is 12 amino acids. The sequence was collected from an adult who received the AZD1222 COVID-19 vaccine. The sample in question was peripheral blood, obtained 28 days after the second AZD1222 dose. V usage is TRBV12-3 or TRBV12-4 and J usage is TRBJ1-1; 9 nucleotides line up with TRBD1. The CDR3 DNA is TGTGCCAGCAGTGGACAGGGGAAAGAAGCTTTCTTT. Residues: CASSGQGKEAFF.